This T cell receptor beta chain derives from a study of shared clonotypes between healthy human individuals. The study's findings and limits: Generally, estimated richness proved larger in naive subsets than it did in memory subsets.

Clones were sequenced by immunoSEQ multiplex PCR, and TCRdb holds only the in-frame ones, with some missing. This table holds more than 2 million clones, roughly 93% found once. The naive CD8 fraction comprised CD45RO-negative cells positively selected for CCR7 and excluded terminally differentiated effector memory CD45RA+ cells. As to this clone: Its antigen is unknown.

V lost 7 bases and J lost 4, with 7 bases in between. Germline V CDR1 and CDR2: SQVTM, ANQGSEA. There are 11 residues in the CDR3. Sequences were obtained from naive CD8+ T cells from PBMCs. This sequence joins TRBV29-1 and TRBJ2-2; D is uncertain. The clonotype comes from a man aged 18 to 29 in good health. Some clones in this sample may be carry-over from other donors' samples. In DNA form, the CDR3 reads TGCAGCGCTCGGGCCACCGGGGAGCTGTTTTTT. Protein: CSARATGELFF.